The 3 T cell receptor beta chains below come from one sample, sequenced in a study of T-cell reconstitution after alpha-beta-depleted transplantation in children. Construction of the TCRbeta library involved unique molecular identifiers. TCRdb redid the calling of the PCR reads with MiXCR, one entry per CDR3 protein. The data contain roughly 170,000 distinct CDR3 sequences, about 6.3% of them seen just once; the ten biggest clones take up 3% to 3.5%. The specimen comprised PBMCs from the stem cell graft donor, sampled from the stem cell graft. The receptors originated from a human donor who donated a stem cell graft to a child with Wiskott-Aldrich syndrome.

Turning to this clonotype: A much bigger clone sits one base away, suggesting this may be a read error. The CDR3 DNA follows: TGCGCCAGCAGCTTTGATCCAGGGGGCAGAGAGACCCAGTACTTC. This sequence encodes CASSFDPGGRETQYF. The rearrangement joins TRBV5-1 to TRBJ2-5; 8 positions match TRBD1. Germline loops: CDR1 SGHRS, CDR2 YFSETQ. Germline trimming cut 2 bases from V and 4 bases from J; bases unmatched to any gene: 7. The CDR3 has 15 residues. Complete variable domain (other parts from reference TRBV5-1 and TRBJ2-5): KAGVTQTPRYLIKTRGQQVTLSCSPISGHRSVSWYQQTPGQGLQFLFEYFSETQRNKGNFPGRFSGRQFSNSRSEMNVSTLELGDSALYLCASSFDPGGRETQYFGPGTRLLVL.

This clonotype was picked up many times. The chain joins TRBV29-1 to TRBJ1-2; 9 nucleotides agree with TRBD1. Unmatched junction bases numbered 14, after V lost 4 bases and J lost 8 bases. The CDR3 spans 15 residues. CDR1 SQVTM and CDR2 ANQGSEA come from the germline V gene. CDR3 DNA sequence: TGCAGCGTTGGGATCAGGGACAGGGCACAGCGGGGCTACACCTTC. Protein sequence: CSVGIRDRAQRGYTF.

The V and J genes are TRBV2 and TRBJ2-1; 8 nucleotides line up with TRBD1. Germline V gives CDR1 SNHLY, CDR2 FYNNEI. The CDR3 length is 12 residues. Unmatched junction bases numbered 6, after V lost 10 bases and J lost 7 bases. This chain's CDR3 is CANQDRANEQFF. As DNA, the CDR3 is TGTGCCAACCAGGACAGGGCGAATGAGCAGTTCTTC.